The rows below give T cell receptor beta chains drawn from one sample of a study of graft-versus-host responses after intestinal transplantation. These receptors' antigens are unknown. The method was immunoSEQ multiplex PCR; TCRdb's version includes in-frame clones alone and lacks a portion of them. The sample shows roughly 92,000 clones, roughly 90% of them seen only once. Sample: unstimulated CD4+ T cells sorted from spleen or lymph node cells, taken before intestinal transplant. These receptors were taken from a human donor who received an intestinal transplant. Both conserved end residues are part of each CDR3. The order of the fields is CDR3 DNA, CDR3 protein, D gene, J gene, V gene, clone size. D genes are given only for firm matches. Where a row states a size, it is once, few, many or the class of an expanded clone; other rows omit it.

CDR3nt: TGTGCCAGCAGCTTGGGGTCAGGGGGCGACTATGGCTACACCTTC; CDR3aa: CASSLGSGGDYGYTF; d_gene: TRBD1; j_gene: TRBJ1-2; v_gene: TRBV5-4; abundance: once
CDR3nt: TGTGCCAGCAGTTTCTCGGGCCGAGGGGGCTACACCTTC; CDR3aa: CASSFSGRGGYTF; d_gene: -; j_gene: TRBJ1-2; v_gene: TRBV6-7; abundance: -
CDR3nt: TGCAGCGTCCGACGGACCCTATCGGAGGTCGAGCAGTACTTC; CDR3aa: CSVRRTLSEVEQYF; d_gene: -; j_gene: TRBJ2-7; v_gene: TRBV29-1; abundance: -
CDR3nt: TGTGCCAGCAGCCCCCCTGGACAGGGCTACGAGCAGTACTTC; CDR3aa: CASSPPGQGYEQYF; d_gene: TRBD1; j_gene: TRBJ2-7; v_gene: TRBV6-8; abundance: few
CDR3nt: TGTGCCAGCAGCCAAGACATCGCCGCTAGAAATTCACCCCTCCACTTT; CDR3aa: CASSQDIAARNSPLHF; d_gene: -; j_gene: TRBJ1-6; v_gene: TRBV4-2; abundance: -
CDR3nt: TGCGCCAGCAGCTTGGCCAGGGGAGGACTAGCGGGGGGGCCCGCTAGCACAGATACGCAGTATTTT; CDR3aa: CASSLARGGLAGGPASTDTQYF; d_gene: TRBD2; j_gene: TRBJ2-3; v_gene: TRBV5-1; abundance: -
CDR3nt: TGCGCCAGCAGTTCGACAGGCCTCGGGAGGGAGCAGTACTTC; CDR3aa: CASSSTGLGREQYF; d_gene: -; j_gene: TRBJ2-7; v_gene: TRBV5-1; abundance: -
CDR3nt: TGTGCTAGCAGCCAGGACAGGGTGAGTGAAGCTTTCTTT; CDR3aa: CASSQDRVSEAFF; d_gene: TRBD1; j_gene: TRBJ1-1; v_gene: TRBV7-7; abundance: -
CDR3nt: TGCGCCAGCAGCCAAGATTGGGGCGGGGTGGGTCGAGGAGGTACTGGAAACACCATATATTTT; CDR3aa: CASSQDWGGVGRGGTGNTIYF; d_gene: -; j_gene: TRBJ1-3; v_gene: TRBV4-1; abundance: -
CDR3nt: TGCGCCAGCAGCTTTCGGGACAGGGGGATCGATGAGCAGTTCTTC; CDR3aa: CASSFRDRGIDEQFF; d_gene: TRBD1; j_gene: TRBJ2-1; v_gene: TRBV5-1; abundance: -
CDR3nt: TGCGCCAGCAGCTTGGCCGGGCAGTCACTAGGAGAGGGCTACACCTTC; CDR3aa: CASSLAGQSLGEGYTF; d_gene: -; j_gene: TRBJ1-2; v_gene: TRBV5-1; abundance: -
CDR3nt: TGTGCCAGCGGGAGGCTAGCGGAAGAGACCCAGTACTTC; CDR3aa: CASGRLAEETQYF; d_gene: TRBD2; j_gene: TRBJ2-5; v_gene: TRBV6-1; abundance: -
CDR3nt: TGTGCCAGCAGGAAACCCCACAGCTATGGCTACACCTTC; CDR3aa: CASRKPHSYGYTF; d_gene: -; j_gene: TRBJ1-2; v_gene: TRBV6-5; abundance: -
CDR3nt: TGCAGCGCCCGCCGGGACAGGGATGAGACCCAGTACTTC; CDR3aa: CSARRDRDETQYF; d_gene: TRBD1; j_gene: TRBJ2-5; v_gene: TRBV29-1; abundance: -
CDR3nt: TGCGCCAGCAGCCAAGTTGTCGGTACTGGAAACACCATATATTTT; CDR3aa: CASSQVVGTGNTIYF; d_gene: -; j_gene: TRBJ1-3; v_gene: TRBV4-1; abundance: once
CDR3nt: TGTGCCAGCAGCCGCGGACAGGGTGGGTATGGCTACACCTTC; CDR3aa: CASSRGQGGYGYTF; d_gene: TRBD1; j_gene: TRBJ1-2; v_gene: TRBV2; abundance: -
CDR3nt: TGCGCCAGCAGCTTGGGGACAGACACTGAAGCTTTCTTT; CDR3aa: CASSLGTDTEAFF; d_gene: -; j_gene: TRBJ1-1; v_gene: TRBV5-1; abundance: -
CDR3nt: TGTGCCAGCAGTGACCGATCGCAGGGGAAGAACACTGAAGCTTTCTTT; CDR3aa: CASSDRSQGKNTEAFF; d_gene: -; j_gene: TRBJ1-1; v_gene: TRBV6-1; abundance: -
CDR3nt: TGTGCCAGCAGCCGATTGGACAGCACCGGGGAGCTGTTTTTT; CDR3aa: CASSRLDSTGELFF; d_gene: -; j_gene: TRBJ2-2; v_gene: TRBV5-6; abundance: -
CDR3nt: TGTGCCAGCAGCAGGGACAGGATCTATGGCTACACCTTC; CDR3aa: CASSRDRIYGYTF; d_gene: TRBD1; j_gene: TRBJ1-2; v_gene: TRBV5-4; abundance: few
CDR3nt: TGTGCCAGCAGCTTAGAATGGGGCGGGACCTTGAACACTGAAGCTTTCTTT; CDR3aa: CASSLEWGGTLNTEAFF; d_gene: -; j_gene: TRBJ1-1; v_gene: TRBV7-9; abundance: -
CDR3nt: TGTGCCAGTACCCCCCTAGCATCCAAAAACATTCAGTACTTC; CDR3aa: CASTPLASKNIQYF; d_gene: -; j_gene: TRBJ2-4; v_gene: TRBV19; abundance: -
CDR3nt: TGTGCCAGCAGCCCCGGGACAGGAGGGTATGGCTACACCTTC; CDR3aa: CASSPGTGGYGYTF; d_gene: TRBD1; j_gene: TRBJ1-2; v_gene: TRBV7-8; abundance: -
CDR3nt: TGCGCCAGCAGCTTCCGGACAGACCCCTCTGGGGCCAACGTCCTGACTTTC; CDR3aa: CASSFRTDPSGANVLTF; d_gene: -; j_gene: TRBJ2-6; v_gene: TRBV5-1; abundance: -